This entry lists 29 T cell receptor beta chains sequenced from one sample in a study of CD8+ T cells in alopecia areata. Treatment noted: oral pan-JAK inhibitor, 5-10 mg twice daily. Once RNA had been extracted, it was reverse transcribed into cDNA to act as the sequencing template. Libraries were prepared by immunoSEQ multiplex PCR; TCRdb keeps only in-frame clonotypes and omits some of them. Among roughly 190,000 clones listed, about 60% were seen once. Sequences were derived from CD4+ T cells sorted from blood, sampled at week 4, from a patient treated with tofacitinib. All receptors come from a human donor with alopecia areata.

The rearrangement links TRBV6-1 to TRBJ2-3; TRBD1 might be the D (5 bases). Germline values: CDR1 MNHNS, CDR2 SASEGT. The CDR3 consists of 18 residues. The ends were cut back, 0 bases at V and 3 bases at J, with 19 bases in the middle. The CDR3 DNA reads as TGTGCCAGCAGTGAAGCTAAGGGGCTTCAGCCGCGAACAGATACGCAGTATTTT. Protein: CASSEAKGLQPRTDTQYF.

The chain employs TRBV6-4 and TRBJ1-1, with D maybe TRBD1 (5 bases). This CDR3 region has 13 residues. V was cut by 9 bases and J by 1 base, with 12 bases left in between. Germline loops: CDR1 MRHNA, CDR2 SNTAGT. CDR3 sequence (DNA): TGTGCCAGTCGACAGAGCGCGAACACTGAAGCTTTCTTT. Translated, it gives CASRQSANTEAFF.

J is TRBJ2-5 and V is TRBV30; D remains ambiguous. The CDR3 has 12 residues. Germline V gene lookup returns CDR1 GTSNPN and CDR2 SVGIG (reference sequence). Trimming cost V 0 bases and J 3 bases, with 5 bases left between them. CDR3 bases: TGTGCCTGGAGTGTACGCGAAGAGACCCAGTACTTC. Translated, it gives CAWSVREETQYF. Variable domain in full (rest from reference TRBV30 and TRBJ2-5): SQTIHQWPATLVQPVGSPLSLECTVEGTSNPNLYWYRQAAGRGLQLLFYSVGIGQISSEVPQNLSASRPQDRQFILSSKKLLLSDSGFYLCAWSVREETQYFGPGTRLLVL.

V usage is TRBV7-2 and J usage is TRBJ1-1, with D possibly matching TRBD1 (6 bases). The CDR3 consists of 14 residues. Trimming removed 5 bases at V and 5 bases at J, with 15 bases between. In germline, CDR1 is SGHTA, CDR2 FQGNSA. The CDR3 is CASSPTGGRTEAFF. CDR3 nucleotides: TGTGCCAGCAGCCCCACCGGGGGGCGAACTGAAGCTTTCTTT.

This clone occurred a few times. A much larger clonotype is one base distant, so this may be a read error. The chain employs TRBV11-1 and TRBJ2-4; D remains ambiguous. Germline V lookup: CDR1 SGHAT, CDR2 FQDESV (reference sequence). The ends were cut back, 1 base at V and 3 bases at J, with 4 bases in the middle. CDR3 length: 13 amino acids. The CDR3 DNA is TGTGCCAGCAGCTTAGAAGACAAAAACATTCAGTACTTC. Translated, it gives CASSLEDKNIQYF.

This clone has a handful of counts. V usage is TRBV7-2 and J usage is TRBJ2-6; TRBD2 is a possible D gene (6 bases). The germline CDR1 and CDR2 sequences are SGHTA and FQGNSA. CDR3 size: 14 residues. The germline V and J ends were trimmed by 8 bases and 0 bases, with 8 bases remaining between them. CDR3 protein: CASGGDSGANVLTF. In DNA form, the CDR3 reads TGTGCCAGCGGCGGGGACTCTGGGGCCAACGTCCTGACTTTC.

This chain connects TRBV1 to TRBJ2-7; the table calls TRBD2, which could not be checked here. TRBV1 is described as a pseudogene. The CDR3 covers 15 residues. The CDR3 DNA follows: TGCACCAGCAGCCAAGTCCCGGGATACTCCTACGAGCAGTACTTC. This encodes CTSSQVPGYSYEQYF.

This clone has more than one count but fewer than ten. The chain links TRBV30 to TRBJ1-1; D call uncertain. The V end was cut by 3 bases, the J end by 1 base, with 9 bases between. The CDR3 spans 13 residues. Per the germline V gene, CDR1 is GTSNPN and CDR2 is SVGIG (reference sequence). As DNA, the CDR3 is TGTGCCTGGAGCTTCAGTGGGAACACTGAAGCTTTCTTT. It encodes CAWSFSGNTEAFF.

The chain recombines TRBV11-2 with TRBJ2-3; D might be TRBD2 (5 bases). The V gene's germline CDR1 is SGHAT and CDR2 FQNNGV. This CDR3 spans 16 amino acids. V lost 0 bases and J 11 bases, leaving 21 bases between the germline ends. CDR3 in amino acids: CASSLEARSVVSGQYF. The CDR3 nucleotides are TGTGCCAGCAGCTTAGAAGCTAGGTCGGTGGTGAGCGGGCAGTATTTT. Drawing the rest from reference TRBV11-2 and TRBJ2-3, the complete variable domain is EAGVAQSPRYKIIEKRQSVAFWCNPISGHATLYWYQQILGQGPKLLIQFQNNGVVDDSQLPKDRFSAERLKGVDSTLKIQPAKLEDSAVYLCASSLEARSVVSGQYFGPGTRLTVL.

This clone was observed a handful of times. The V call is TRBV6-6, the J call TRBJ2-1; maybe TRBD2 (5 bases). V dropped 2 bases and J dropped 7 bases, with 9 bases sitting between them. Germline loops: CDR1 MNHNY, CDR2 SVGAGI (reference sequence). The CDR3 contains 13 residues. CDR3 nucleotides: TGTGCCAGCAGTTACCTACTAGTTAATGAGCAGTTCTTC. Protein sequence: CASSYLLVNEQFF.

This clone was recorded a few times. DNA for the CDR3: TGTGCCAGCAGCCAAGAGACAGGGATTACCGGGGAGCTGTTTTTT. Protein product: CASSQETGITGELFF. The V gene is TRBV4-2, the J gene TRBJ2-2; 7 bases map to TRBD1. CDR3 length: 15 amino acids. The V gene end was trimmed by 0 bases and the J gene end by 5 bases; junction bases not matched to a gene: 3. Germline CDR1 reads LGHNA; CDR2 reads YNFKEQ.

This clone was seen a few times. The chain joins TRBV30 to TRBJ1-4; D gene ambiguous. CDR3 length: 12 residues. Per the germline V gene, CDR1 is GTSNPN and CDR2 is SVGIG (reference sequence). Trimming took off 2 bases at V and 8 bases at J, with 9 bases between the two ends. For the CDR3, the DNA is TGTGCCTGGAGTCGGAGCGGGGAAAAACTGTTTTTT. Its translation is CAWSRSGEKLFF.

The gene calls are TRBV20-1 and TRBJ2-3; D is undetermined. Germline CDR1 DFQATT, CDR2 SNEGSKA (reference sequence). V was cut by 6 bases and J by 4 bases, with 8 bases left in between. The CDR3 has 11 residues. CDR3 loop: CSATPSDTQYF. The DNA for the CDR3 is TGCAGTGCGACTCCTTCAGATACGCAGTATTTT.

The chain couples TRBV5-1 to TRBJ2-3, with a tentative D call TRBD1 (6 bases). Germline lookup yields CDR1 SGHRS and CDR2 YFSETQ. The CDR3 spans 13 residues. V lost 4 bases and J lost 4, with 10 bases in between. For the CDR3, the DNA is TGCGCCAGCAGCCCACAGGGTCCAGATACGCAGTATTTT. It encodes CASSPQGPDTQYF.

The chain is built from TRBV11-2 and TRBJ2-1; maybe TRBD2 (6 bases). CDR3 length: 14 residues. From germline, CDR1 is SGHAT and CDR2 FQNNGV. Trimming stripped 8 bases from V and 4 bases from J, with 15 bases between. CDR3: CASSGVLRYNEQFF. Written as DNA, the CDR3 is TGTGCCAGCTCGGGGGTCCTTAGGTACAATGAGCAGTTCTTC. The full variable domain, with the rest looked up from reference TRBV11-2 and TRBJ2-1, is EAGVAQSPRYKIIEKRQSVAFWCNPISGHATLYWYQQILGQGPKLLIQFQNNGVVDDSQLPKDRFSAERLKGVDSTLKIQPAKLEDSAVYLCASSGVLRYNEQFFGPGTRLTVL.

About this clone: A read error may account for a junction end that differs from germline. The chain has TRBV29-1 and TRBJ1-4; D may be TRBD1 (6 bases). Germline V gene sequence: CDR1 SQVTM, CDR2 ANQGSEA. This CDR3 has 14 residues. The CDR3 sequence: CSAEGGESNEKLFF. The CDR3 region has the DNA TGCAGCGCAGAAGGGGGGGAGTCTAACGAAAAACTGTTTTTT.

This sequence joins TRBV7-2 and TRBJ2-7; D uncertain. The CDR3 is made up of 12 amino acids. Between the trimmed V and J ends, which lost 5 bases and 2 bases, there was a span of 7 bases. Germline V gene sequence: CDR1 SGHTA, CDR2 FQGNSA. The CDR3 reads CASSPTPYEQYF. The CDR3 nucleotides are TGTGCCAGCAGCCCCACTCCCTACGAGCAGTACTTC.

This clone was observed a few times. This chain connects TRBV6-1 to TRBJ2-3; TRBD2 is a possible D gene (6 bases). The CDR3 contains 14 residues. Germline CDR1 MNHNS, CDR2 SASEGT. The V and J ends lost 6 bases and 4 bases respectively, with 14 bases between them. CDR3 amino acids: CASRSTRGADTQYF. The CDR3 DNA is TGTGCCAGCAGATCGACTAGAGGGGCAGATACGCAGTATTTT.

The chain has TRBV29-1 and TRBJ2-1, with 8 bases matching TRBD1. The V segment lost 3 bases and the J segment 8 bases; nucleotides outside the gene matches: 9. Germline-derived CDR1 and CDR2 are SQVTM and ANQGSEA. The CDR3 has 14 amino acids. The CDR3: CSVEPRTGYYEQFF. The CDR3 DNA follows: TGCAGCGTTGAGCCCCGGACAGGGTACTATGAGCAGTTCTTC.

The gene calls are TRBV6-5 and TRBJ2-7; D may correspond to TRBD1 or TRBD2 (6 bases each). This CDR3 is built from 14 residues. V was clipped by 5 bases and J by 0 bases, with 11 bases between them. Germline V gives CDR1 MNHEY, CDR2 SVGAGI. The CDR3 coding sequence is TGTGCCAGCAGTAGGGGGAGGCCCTCCTACGAGCAGTACTTC. Its protein is CASSRGRPSYEQYF.

V is TRBV11-2 and J is TRBJ2-3; the D is unclear. The CDR3 covers 13 residues. The germline gives CDR1 SGHAT, CDR2 FQNNGV. The V end was cut by 0 bases, the J end by 6 bases, with 7 bases between. Written as DNA, the CDR3 is TGTGCCAGCAGCTTAGATCAAGGGGATACGCAGTATTTT. Translated: CASSLDQGDTQYF.

The genes are TRBV5-1 and TRBJ1-2; the D is unclear. Germline V gene sequence: CDR1 SGHRS, CDR2 YFSETQ. V lost 4 bases and J 4 bases, leaving 14 bases between the germline ends. This CDR3 is 14 amino acids long. CDR3 nucleotides: TGCGCCAGCAGCCCGGAGACATCCCTCTATGGCTACACCTTC. Its protein product is CASSPETSLYGYTF.

This clone appeared once. The chain recombines TRBV25-1 with TRBJ2-3, with D perhaps TRBD2 (5 bases). Trimming removed 1 base at V and 1 base at J, with 9 bases between. The CDR3 covers 15 residues. The V gene's germline CDR1 is MGHDK and CDR2 SYGVNS. This CDR3 reads CASSEFRRGTDTQYF. The CDR3 DNA reads as TGTGCCAGCAGTGAATTTAGGCGGGGCACAGATACGCAGTATTTT.

This chain connects TRBV30 to TRBJ2-1, with 11 positions matching TRBD2. The junction had 5 bases not matched to a gene; V was cut back by 2 bases and J by 8 bases. CDR3 length: 14 residues. Germline V gives CDR1 GTSNPN, CDR2 SVGIG (reference sequence). The CDR3 nucleotides read TGTGCCTGGAGTACAGGGACTAGCGGCTATGAGCAGTTCTTC. Encoded protein: CAWSTGTSGYEQFF.

This chain links TRBV28 with TRBJ2-7; no reliable D call. The CDR3 has 12 amino acids. CDR1 and CDR2 from the germline V gene are MDHEN and SYDVKM. Trimming pared 5 bases from V and 6 bases from J, leaving 11 bases between. The CDR3 nucleotides are TGTGCCAGCAGTCGAGAGTGGCGCGAGCAGTACTTC. It specifies CASSREWREQYF. The full variable domain, completed using reference TRBV28 and TRBJ2-7, is DVKVTQSSRYLVKRTGEKVFLECVQDMDHENMFWYRQDPGLGLRLIYFSYDVKMKEKGDIPEGYSVSREKKERFSLILESASTNQTSMYLCASSREWREQYFGPGTRLTVT.

The V and J genes are TRBV29-1 and TRBJ1-2; perhaps TRBD1 as D (5 bases). This CDR3 has 12 residues. The germline V gene encodes CDR1 SQVTM and CDR2 ANQGSEA. The V end lost 3 bases, the J end lost 2 bases, and 7 bases lay between the germline ends. CDR3 region: CSVDSGNYGYTF. The CDR3 nucleotides are TGCAGCGTTGATTCAGGGAACTATGGCTACACCTTC.

In regard to this clone: The sample holds other DNA sequences that translate to the same CDR3. The chain couples TRBV5-1 to TRBJ2-3, with D unclear. Per the germline V gene, CDR1 is SGHRS and CDR2 is YFSETQ. V was pared by 3 bases and J by 2 bases, with 1 base between. The CDR3 totals 11 residues. This chain's CDR3 is CASSSTDTQYF. CDR3 DNA sequence: TGCGCCAGCAGCTCCACAGATACGCAGTATTTT.

V and J are TRBV29-1 and TRBJ2-3, with D maybe TRBD1 (5 bases). Deletions cut 4 bases from V and 2 bases from J, with 10 bases between. Per the germline V gene, CDR1 is SQVTM and CDR2 is ANQGSEA. The CDR3 runs to 13 residues. Here the CDR3 reads CSVVWGSTDTQYF. The DNA for the CDR3 is TGCAGCGTTGTTTGGGGCTCCACAGATACGCAGTATTTT.

A single count supports this clone. One junction end does not reproduce the germline sequence, and a read error may be involved. The rearrangement links TRBV7-7 to TRBJ2-2, with D uncertain. Germline loops: CDR1 SSHAT, CDR2 FNYEAQ (reference sequence). This CDR3 comprises 13 residues. DNA for the CDR3: TGTGCTAGCAGCTTCGACGCCACCGGGGAGCTGTTTTTT. It codes for CASSFDATGELFF.